This T cell receptor (beta chain) is from a study of T cells in Graves' hyperthyroidism and ophthalmopathy (dated by TCRdb to between 2017 and 2020). Describing the broader study: To identify TCR V-J signatures that set the groups apart, the researchers used a discovery cohort of 95 to 100 patients, made up of about 44 with Graves' ophthalmopathy and about 60 with stable Graves' hyperthyroidism. Prospective prediction of ophthalmopathy was tested in an independent validation cohort of about 19 hyperthyroidism patients and some 17 patients who later progressed to ophthalmopathy. In several Graves' hyperthyroidism patients, the study also compared T-cell repertoires from thyroid tissue with T-cell repertoires from blood. The approximately 97 discovery patients were randomly divided into training and test sets at a 7:3 ratio. After sampling, hyperthyroidism patients received methimazole starting at 30 mg daily, and ophthalmopathy patients received high-dose intravenous methylprednisolone. The paper describes TCR Vbeta CDR3 sequencing of 135 peripheral blood samples, made up of 43 ophthalmopathy patients, roughly 72 hyperthyroidism patients and roughly 17 progressor patients.

The study excluded patients with uncontrolled infections, other autoimmune diseases, pregnancy or lactation. Clinical symptoms, serum thyroxine and TRAb, thyroid ultrasound, and orbital computed tomography formed the basis for the diagnoses. Total RNA was extracted using Trizol reagent, and RNA quality was assessed on an Agilent 2100 Bioanalyzer. Overall results and qualifications from the work: A model built on a 13 V-J signature distinguished ophthalmopathy from stable hyperthyroidism, reaching about 88% sensitivity and around 81% specificity in cross-validation and 80%/75% in testing. Blood samples also contained most of the expanded thyroid clonotypes (frequency above 0.001), which suggests that blood repertoires may reflect thyroid immune responses. In validation, progression to ophthalmopathy was predicted by the model with roughly 71% sensitivity and 72.22% specificity, a median of approximately 6.5 months before onset. Sample size was not statistically predetermined, and blinding of investigators to group allocation was not performed.

Trimmed from V: 6 bases; trimmed from J: 6 bases; junction bases lacking a gene match: 12. The CDR3, cysteine through phenylalanine, is 14 amino acids long. CDR3 DNA only is kept here, 42 bases in frame from base 1. CDR1 DFQATT and CDR2 SNEGSKA were looked up in the germline V gene (reference sequence). Points on this clonotype: What antigen it recognizes has not been identified. No qualities accompany the bases; no much larger clone lies one base away.

The TCR beta CDR3 regions were amplified from RNA transcripts. The first round of RT-PCR for the TCR CDR3 was performed with the HTBI primer set and the Qiagen OneStep RT-PCR kit. Libraries were constructed in a second round of multiplex PCR, after which size selection and purification were carried out. Libraries were sequenced paired-end with 100 bp reads on an Illumina HiSeq2000. In the original analysis: SOAPnuke was used to process the raw data, removing reads that contained adapters or uncalled bases, had a mean Phred below 15, or lacked an exact match to the constant primer or identifier. High-quality paired reads were merged using COPE v1.2.5, and each unique nucleotide sequence was defined as a clonotype. MiTCR v1.1 was used to align clonotypes to the IMGT TRBV, TRBD and TRBJ reference segments. The analysis included only V-J combinations with a frequency above 0.0001, which together covered roughly 99% of the repertoires. The TCS score was defined as F50 (clonal expansion) divided by E x V (chaos), with BLOSUM62-based TCRdist calculated between CDR3 peptides within each V-J. Welch's t-statistics and random forest reduced roughly 540 V-J features to under 15, which were used in a naive Bayes classifier (R e1071). Thyroid-blood repertoire similarity was quantified with the Morisita-Horn index. TCRdb ran its own pipeline on the public reads, namely fastp trimming at Q25 and MiXCR clone calling, and kept in-frame beta chains. Each entry merges the rows of one CDR3 protein and shows their most common DNA and genes. These V and J calls are TCRdb output, not the study's own analysis. The sample table records a few hundred thousand distinct CDR3 sequences; approximately 49% of these occur just once. The ten largest clonotypes hold about 45% of the sample.

Source material: peripheral blood or thyroid tissue (not recorded which). The origin of this receptor is an adult woman with Graves' disease, either hyperthyroidism or ophthalmopathy (not recorded which). This chain joins TRBV20-1 to TRBJ2-3; 7 bases in the junction line up with TRBD2. CDR3 reads: CSAQRGGSPDTQYF. The DNA sequence reads TGCAGTGCGCAGAGGGGCGGGAGCCCCGATACGCAGTATTTT.